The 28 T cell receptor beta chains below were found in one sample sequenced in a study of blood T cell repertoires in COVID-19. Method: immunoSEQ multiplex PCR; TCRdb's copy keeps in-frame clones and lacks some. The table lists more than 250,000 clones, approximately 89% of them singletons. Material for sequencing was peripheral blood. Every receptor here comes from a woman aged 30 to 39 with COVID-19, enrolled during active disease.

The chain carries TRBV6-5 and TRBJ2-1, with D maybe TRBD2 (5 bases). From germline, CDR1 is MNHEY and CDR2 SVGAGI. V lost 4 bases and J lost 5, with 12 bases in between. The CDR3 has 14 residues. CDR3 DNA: TGTGCCAGCAGTTTACTAGGATTAGACAATGAGCAGTTCTTC. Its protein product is CASSLLGLDNEQFF.

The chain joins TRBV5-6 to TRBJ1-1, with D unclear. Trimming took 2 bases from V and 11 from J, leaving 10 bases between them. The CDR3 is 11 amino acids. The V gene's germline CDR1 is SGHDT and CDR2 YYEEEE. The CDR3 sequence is CASSLDREAFF. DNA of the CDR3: TGTGCCAGCAGCTTAGACCGGGAGGCTTTCTTT.

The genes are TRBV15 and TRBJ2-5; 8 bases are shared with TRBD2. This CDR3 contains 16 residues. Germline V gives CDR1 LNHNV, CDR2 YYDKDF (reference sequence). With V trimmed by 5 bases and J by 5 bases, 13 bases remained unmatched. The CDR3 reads CATSFPGGGLGETQYF. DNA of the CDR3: TGTGCCACCAGCTTCCCGGGAGGGGGGTTAGGGGAGACCCAGTACTTC.

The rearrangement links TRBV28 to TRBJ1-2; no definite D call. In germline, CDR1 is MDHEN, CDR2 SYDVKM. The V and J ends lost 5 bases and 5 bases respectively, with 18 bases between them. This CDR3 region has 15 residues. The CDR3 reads CASSPLSSGGYGYTF. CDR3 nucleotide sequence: TGTGCCAGCAGTCCACTCTCATCGGGCGGGTATGGCTACACCTTC.

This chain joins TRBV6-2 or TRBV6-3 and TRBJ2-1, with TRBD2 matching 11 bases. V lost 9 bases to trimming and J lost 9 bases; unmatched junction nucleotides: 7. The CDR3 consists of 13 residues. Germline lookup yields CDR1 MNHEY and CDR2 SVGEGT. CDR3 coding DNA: TGTGCCAGTAGCGGGGGGGGGCTGGGTGAGCAGTTCTTC. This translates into CASSGGGLGEQFF.

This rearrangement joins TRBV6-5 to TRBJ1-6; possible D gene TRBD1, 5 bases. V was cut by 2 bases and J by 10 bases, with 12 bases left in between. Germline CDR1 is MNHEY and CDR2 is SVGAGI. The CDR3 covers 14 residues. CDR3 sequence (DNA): TGTGCCAGCAGTTACGGCAGGGTATTGTCACCCCTCCACTTT. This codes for CASSYGRVLSPLHF.

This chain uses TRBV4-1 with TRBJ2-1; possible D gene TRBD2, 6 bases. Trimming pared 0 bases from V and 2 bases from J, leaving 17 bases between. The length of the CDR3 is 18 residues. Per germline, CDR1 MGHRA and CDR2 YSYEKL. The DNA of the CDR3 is TGCGCCAGCAGCCAAGAGGAGGGCGCGACCTCCCCCTACAATGAGCAGTTCTTC. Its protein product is CASSQEEGATSPYNEQFF.

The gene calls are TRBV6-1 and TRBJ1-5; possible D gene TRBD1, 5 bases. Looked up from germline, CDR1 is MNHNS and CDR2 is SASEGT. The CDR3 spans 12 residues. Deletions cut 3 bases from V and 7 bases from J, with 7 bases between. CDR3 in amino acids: CASSEYRQPQHF. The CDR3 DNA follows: TGTGCCAGCAGTGAGTACAGGCAGCCCCAGCATTTT.

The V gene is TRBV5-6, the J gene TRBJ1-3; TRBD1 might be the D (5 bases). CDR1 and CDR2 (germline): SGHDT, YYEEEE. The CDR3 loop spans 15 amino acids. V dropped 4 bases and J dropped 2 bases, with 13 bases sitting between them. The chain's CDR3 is CASSPGGSPGNTIYF. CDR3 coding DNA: TGTGCCAGCAGCCCCGGGGGAAGTCCTGGAAACACCATATATTTT.

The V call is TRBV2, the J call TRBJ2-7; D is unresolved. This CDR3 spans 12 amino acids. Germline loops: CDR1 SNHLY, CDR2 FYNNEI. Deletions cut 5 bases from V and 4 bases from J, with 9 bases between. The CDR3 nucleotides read TGTGCCAGCAGTCCGCAACTGTACGAGCAGTACTTC. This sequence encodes CASSPQLYEQYF.

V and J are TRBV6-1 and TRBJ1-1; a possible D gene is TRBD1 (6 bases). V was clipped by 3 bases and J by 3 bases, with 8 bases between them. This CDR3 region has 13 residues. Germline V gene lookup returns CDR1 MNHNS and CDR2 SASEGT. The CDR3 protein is CASSDHRDTEAFF. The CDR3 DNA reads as TGTGCCAGCAGTGACCACAGGGACACTGAAGCTTTCTTT.

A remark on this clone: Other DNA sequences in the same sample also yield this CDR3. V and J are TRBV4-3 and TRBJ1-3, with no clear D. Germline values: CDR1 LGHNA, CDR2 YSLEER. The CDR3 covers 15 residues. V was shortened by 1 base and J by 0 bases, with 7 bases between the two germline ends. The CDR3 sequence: CASSQAHLSGNTIYF. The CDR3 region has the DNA TGCGCCAGCAGCCAAGCACATCTCTCTGGAAACACCATATATTTT.

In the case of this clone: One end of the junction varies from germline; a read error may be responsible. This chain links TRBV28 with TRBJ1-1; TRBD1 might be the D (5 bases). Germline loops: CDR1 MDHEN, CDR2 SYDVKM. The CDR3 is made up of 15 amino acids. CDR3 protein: CASSFQGALPLPALF. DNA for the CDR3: TGTGCCAGCAGTTTCCAAGGGGCCCTACCCCTGCCTGCCCTCTTT.

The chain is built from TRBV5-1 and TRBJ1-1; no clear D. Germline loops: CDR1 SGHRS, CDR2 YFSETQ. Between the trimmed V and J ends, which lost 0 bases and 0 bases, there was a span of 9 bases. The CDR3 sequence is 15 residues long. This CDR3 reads CASSLGRGMNTEAFF. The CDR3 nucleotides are TGCGCCAGCAGCTTGGGTCGGGGTATGAACACTGAAGCTTTCTTT.

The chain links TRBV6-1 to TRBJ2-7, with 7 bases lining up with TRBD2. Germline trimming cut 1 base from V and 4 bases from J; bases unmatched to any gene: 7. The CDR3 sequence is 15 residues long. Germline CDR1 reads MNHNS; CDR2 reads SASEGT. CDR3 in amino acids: CASSEGWGGLYEQYV. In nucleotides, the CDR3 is TGTGCCAGCAGTGAAGGGTGGGGGGGACTTTACGAGCAGTACGTC.

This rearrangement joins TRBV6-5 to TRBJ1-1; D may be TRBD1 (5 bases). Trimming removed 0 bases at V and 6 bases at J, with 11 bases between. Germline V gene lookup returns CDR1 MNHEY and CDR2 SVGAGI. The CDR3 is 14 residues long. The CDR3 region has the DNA TGTGCCAGCAGTTACTCGTGGGGGAGGGCTGAAGCTTTCTTT. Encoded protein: CASSYSWGRAEAFF.

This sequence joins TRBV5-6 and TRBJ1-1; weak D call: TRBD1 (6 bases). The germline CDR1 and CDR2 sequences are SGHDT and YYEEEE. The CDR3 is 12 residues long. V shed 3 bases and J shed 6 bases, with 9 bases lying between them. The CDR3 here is CASSWEGAEAFF. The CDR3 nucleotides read TGTGCCAGCAGCTGGGAGGGGGCTGAAGCTTTCTTT.

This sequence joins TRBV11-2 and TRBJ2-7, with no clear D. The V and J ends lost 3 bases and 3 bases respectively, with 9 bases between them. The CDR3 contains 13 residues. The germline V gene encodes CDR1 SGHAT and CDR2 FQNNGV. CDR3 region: CASSFGQDYEQYF. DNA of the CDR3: TGTGCCAGCAGCTTTGGGCAGGACTACGAGCAGTACTTC. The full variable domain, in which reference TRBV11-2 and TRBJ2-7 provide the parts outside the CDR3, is EAGVAQSPRYKIIEKRQSVAFWCNPISGHATLYWYQQILGQGPKLLIQFQNNGVVDDSQLPKDRFSAERLKGVDSTLKIQPAKLEDSAVYLCASSFGQDYEQYFGPGTRLTVT.

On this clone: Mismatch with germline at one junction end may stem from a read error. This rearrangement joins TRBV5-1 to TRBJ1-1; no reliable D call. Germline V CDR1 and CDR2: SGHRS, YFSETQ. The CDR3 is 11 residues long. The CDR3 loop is CASSFEGGTDF. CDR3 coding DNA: TGCGCCAGCAGCTTCGAGGGAGGAACGGACTTT.

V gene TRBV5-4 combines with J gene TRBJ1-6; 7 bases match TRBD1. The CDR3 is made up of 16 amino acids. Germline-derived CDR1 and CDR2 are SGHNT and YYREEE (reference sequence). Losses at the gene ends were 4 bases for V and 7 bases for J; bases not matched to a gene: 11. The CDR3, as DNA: TGTGCCAGCAGCAGTGGAGGACAGGTGGGGAATTCACCCCTCCACTTT. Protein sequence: CASSSGGQVGNSPLHF.

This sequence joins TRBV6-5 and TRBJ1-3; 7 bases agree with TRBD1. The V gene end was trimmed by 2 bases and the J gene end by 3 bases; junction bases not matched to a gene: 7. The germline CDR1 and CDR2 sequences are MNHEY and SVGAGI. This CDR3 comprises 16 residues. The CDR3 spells CASSYARGTDGNTIYF. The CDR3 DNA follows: TGTGCCAGCAGTTACGCCCGAGGGACAGATGGAAACACCATATATTTT.

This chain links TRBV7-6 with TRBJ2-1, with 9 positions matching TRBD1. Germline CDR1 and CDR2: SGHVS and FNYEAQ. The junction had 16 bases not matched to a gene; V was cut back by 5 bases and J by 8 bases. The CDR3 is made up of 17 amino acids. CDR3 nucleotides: TGTGCCAGCAGCACCCAAAAAGACAGGGGGTCGTGGGATGAGCAGTTCTTC. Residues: CASSTQKDRGSWDEQFF.

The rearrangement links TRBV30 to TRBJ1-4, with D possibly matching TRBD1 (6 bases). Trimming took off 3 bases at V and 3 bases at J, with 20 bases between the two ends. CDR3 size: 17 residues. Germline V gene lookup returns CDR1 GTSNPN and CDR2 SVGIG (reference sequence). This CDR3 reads CAWSDWTGGSANEKLFF. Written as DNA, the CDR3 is TGTGCCTGGAGCGATTGGACGGGGGGCTCAGCTAATGAAAAACTGTTTTTT.

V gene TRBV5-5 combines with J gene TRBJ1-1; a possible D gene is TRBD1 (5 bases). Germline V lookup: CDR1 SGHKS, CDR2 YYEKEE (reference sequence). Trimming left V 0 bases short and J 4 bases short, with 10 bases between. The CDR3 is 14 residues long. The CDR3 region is CASSLAPGGTEAFF. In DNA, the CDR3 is TGTGCCAGCAGCTTGGCCCCGGGGGGCACTGAAGCTTTCTTT.

This chain's CDR3 is CASSPGDGNQPQHF. In nucleotides, the CDR3 is TGCGCCAGCAGCCCAGGGGATGGGAATCAGCCCCAGCATTTT. The V gene is TRBV5-1, the J gene TRBJ1-5, with TRBD1 as a possible D gene (6 bases). CDR3 length: 14 amino acids. The ends were cut back, 4 bases at V and 4 bases at J, with 12 bases in the middle. Germline V gene data show CDR1 as SGHRS and CDR2 as YFSETQ.

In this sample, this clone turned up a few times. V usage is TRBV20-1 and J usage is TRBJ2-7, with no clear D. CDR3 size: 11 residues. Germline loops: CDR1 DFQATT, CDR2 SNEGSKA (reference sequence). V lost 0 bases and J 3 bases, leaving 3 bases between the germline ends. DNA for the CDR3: TGCAGTGCTAGAGACAACTACGAGCAGTACGTC. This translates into CSARDNYEQYV.

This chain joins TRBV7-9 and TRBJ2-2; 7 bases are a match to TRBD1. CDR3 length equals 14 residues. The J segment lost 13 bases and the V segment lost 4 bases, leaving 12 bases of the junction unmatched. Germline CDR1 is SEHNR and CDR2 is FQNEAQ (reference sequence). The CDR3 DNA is TGTGCCAGCAGCTCGACCCGGGACAGCAGCGTGCTGTTTTTT. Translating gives CASSSTRDSSVLFF.

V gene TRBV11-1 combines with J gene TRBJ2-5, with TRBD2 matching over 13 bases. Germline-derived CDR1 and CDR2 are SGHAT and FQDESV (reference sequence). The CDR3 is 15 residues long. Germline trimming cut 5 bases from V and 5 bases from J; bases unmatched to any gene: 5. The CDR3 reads CASSRLAGGRETQYF. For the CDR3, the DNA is TGTGCCAGCAGCAGACTAGCGGGGGGCCGGGAGACCCAGTACTTC.